This paragraph reports one T cell receptor beta chain. Its antigen is not identified. The data stem from a study of T cell responses to AZD1222 COVID-19 vaccine. Whole-study results and caveats: No day 14 peak samples; only post-peak repertoires were characterized. Possibly, clonal diversity was underestimated; donors were largely white British and included more females.

The data were produced by immunoSEQ multiplex PCR, yet TCRdb's version contains in-frame clones alone and is incomplete. The sample consists of roughly 91,000 clones, more than 75% of them appearing once. Germline V lookup: CDR1 SGHRS, CDR2 YFSETQ. Trimming cost V 4 bases and J 3 bases, with 13 bases left between them. CDR3 length: 14 residues. Material: peripheral blood, obtained on day 0 of AZD1222 vaccination. The chain combines TRBV5-1 with TRBJ1-1; a possible D gene is TRBD1 (5 bases). The receptor was derived from an adult in good health. For the CDR3, the DNA is TGCGCCAGCAGCCGCCTGGGGCAGGACACTGAAGCTTTCTTT. Residues: CASSRLGQDTEAFF.